These T cell receptor beta chains were read from a single sample in a study of cytomegalovirus exposure and HLA in healthy donors. Produced via immunoSEQ multiplex PCR; TCRdb's table is partial and in-frame only. The repertoire holds some 65,000 clones, with around 73% as singletons. Sequenced input: PBMCs. The receptors stem from a girl aged 10-17 years in good health and CMV-seropositive. The CDR3 runs from the conserved cysteine through the conserved F or W. Each record gives: CDR3 length, J gene, V gene, clone size, D gene, CDR3 DNA, CDR3 protein. A D gene is named only where the DNA matches it firmly. The size entry is marked missing in some rows and otherwise reads once, few, many or a size class.

15,TRBJ2-7,TRBV5-3,.,.,TGTGCCAGAAGCTTGGCCACCCTCCTAGCCTACGAGCAGTACTTC,CARSLATLLAYEQYF
15,TRBJ2-2,TRBV7-8,.,.,TGTGCCAGCAGCTTAGGGACTGCGAACACCGGGGAGCTGTTTTTT,CASSLGTANTGELFF
16,TRBJ2-1,TRBV5-1,.,TRBD2,TGCGCCAGCAGCTTGGCCGGGGCGCGGGAGAGGACTGAGCAGTTCTTC,CASSLAGARERTEQFF
16,TRBJ2-1,TRBV21-1,.,.,TGTGCCAGCAGCAAAGTAAGGACTACCGACTACAATGAGCAGTTCTTC,CASSKVRTTDYNEQFF
16,TRBJ2-2,TRBV28,.,TRBD2,TGTGCCAGCTGGGGATCTAGCGGGAGGGTCACCGGGGAGCTGTTTTTT,CASWGSSGRVTGELFF
15,TRBJ2-3,TRBV7-8,.,TRBD1,TGTGCCAGCAGCCCCGGACAGGGGCTTTGGGATACGCAGTATTTT,CASSPGQGLWDTQYF
15,TRBJ2-3,TRBV4-3,.,.,TGCGCCAGCAGCCAAGAGCAGTCCCCTACAGATACGCAGTATTTT,CASSQEQSPTDTQYF
13,TRBJ2-1,TRBV27,.,.,TGTGCCAGCAGTTTATGGGGGCACAATGAGCAGTTCTTC,CASSLWGHNEQFF
12,TRBJ1-2,TRBV2,few,.,TGTGCCAGCAGAAGAGAACCCGATGGCTACACCTTC,CASRREPDGYTF
13,TRBJ1-2,TRBV2,.,.,TGTGCCAGCACCACCGACAGTTCTTATGGCTACACCTTC,CASTTDSSYGYTF
15,TRBJ2-1,TRBV6-4,.,.,TGTGCCAGCAGAAGGACGGAGGGCCGCGAGTATGAGCAGTTCTTC,CASRRTEGREYEQFF
14,TRBJ2-5,TRBV5-6,.,TRBD2,TGTGCCAGCAGCCTGCGGGGGGGCCAAGAGACCCAGTACTTC,CASSLRGGQETQYF
14,TRBJ1-2,TRBV6-5,.,TRBD1,TGTGCCAGCAGTAAAGACAGGGAGAATTATGGCTACACCTTC,CASSKDRENYGYTF
14,TRBJ2-1,TRBV5-1,.,.,TGCGCCAGCAGCCTACCCCCCCAGGCAAAAGAGCAGTTCTTC,CASSLPPQAKEQFF
14,TRBJ2-5,TRBV2,.,.,TGTGCCAGCGAGACCTGGGGGCGAGAAGAGACCCAGTACTTC,CASETWGREETQYF
13,TRBJ1-2,TRBV6-5,.,TRBD1,TGTGCCAGCAGGACAGGGGACGGCTATGGCTACACCTTC,CASRTGDGYGYTF
14,TRBJ1-2,TRBV4-1,.,TRBD1,TGCGCCAGCAGCCAAGAGAGGACAGGCTATGGCTACACCTTC,CASSQERTGYGYTF
14,TRBJ1-4,TRBV2,few,TRBD1,TGTGCCAGCAGTTCAGGGGGCACTAATGAAAAACTGTTTTTT,CASSSGGTNEKLFF
15,TRBJ1-5,TRBV30,.,.,TGTGCCTGGTCACCGGGAGGATGGGGCAATCAGCCCCAGCATTTT,CAWSPGGWGNQPQHF
16,TRBJ1-1,TRBV10-3,.,.,TGTGCCATCAGTGAGTCGACCTCACCGTCTAGCACTGAAGCTTTCTTT,CAISESTSPSSTEAFF
16,TRBJ2-4,TRBV28,.,.,TGTGCCAGCAGTTGGAGGGGCAGGGCCAGGAGAGACATTCAGTACTTC,CASSWRGRARRDIQYF
14,TRBJ1-1,TRBV5-1,few,.,TGCGCCAGCAGCTTTAAGGGGCAGAACACTGAAGCTTTCTTT,CASSFKGQNTEAFF
15,TRBJ1-5,TRBV4-3,.,TRBD1,TGCGCCAGCAGCCAAGGACAGGGGAGCAATCAGCCCCAGCATTTT,CASSQGQGSNQPQHF
14,TRBJ2-2,TRBV4-1,once,TRBD1,TGCGCCAGCAGCCAAACACAGGGGGCCGGGGAGCTGTTTTTT,CASSQTQGAGELFF
15,TRBJ1-6,TRBV6-5,.,TRBD1,TGTGCCAGCAGCCAGGGACAGGCCCCTGGTTCACCCCTCCACTTT,CASSQGQAPGSPLHF
11,TRBJ1-2,TRBV20-1,.,.,TGCAGTGCTAGAGTGCAGGATGGCTACACCTTC,CSARVQDGYTF
14,TRBJ2-2,TRBV30,.,.,TGTGCCGGGACCCTTCTGCGGAGGACCGGGGAGCTGTTTTTT,CAGTLLRRTGELFF
15,TRBJ2-1,TRBV27,.,TRBD2,TGTGCCAGCAGTTTAGGGACTAGCCACTACAATGAGCAGTTCTTC,CASSLGTSHYNEQFF
14,TRBJ2-1,TRBV7-9,few,.,TGTGCCAGCAGCTTAAGCGTTTTCCCCGGTGAGCAGTTCTTC,CASSLSVFPGEQFF
14,TRBJ1-4,TRBV7-9,.,TRBD1,TGTGCCAGCAGCCGGACAGGCACTAATGAAAAACTGTTTTTT,CASSRTGTNEKLFF
13,TRBJ1-1,TRBV19,.,.,TGTGCCAGTAGTAAGGGAGGGTCCACTGAAGCTTTCTTT,CASSKGGSTEAFF
16,TRBJ2-7,TRBV2,.,TRBD2,TGTGCCAGCAGTGAATCGGTAGCGGGGGGCCTTATCGAGCAGTACTTC,CASSESVAGGLIEQYF
16,TRBJ2-2,TRBV29-1,.,TRBD1,TGCAGCGTTATACTACCGGGACAGGGGGCGACCGGGGAGCTGTTTTTT,CSVILPGQGATGELFF
16,TRBJ1-6,TRBV7-2,.,TRBD1,TGTGCCAGCAGCCCCGACGGGACAGGGGTGAGTTCACCCCTCCACTTT,CASSPDGTGVSSPLHF
14,TRBJ2-7,TRBV6-5,.,.,TGTGCCAGCGCTAGTACGTCCAGAACCTACGAGCAGTACTTC,CASASTSRTYEQYF
16,TRBJ1-3,TRBV4-1,.,.,TGCGCCAGCAGCCAAGAAGCCCTGAGCTCTGGAAACACCATATATTTT,CASSQEALSSGNTIYF
15,TRBJ2-2,TRBV30,.,.,TGTGCCTGGAATAGGAGGGGTGAAGTGACCGGGGAGCTGTTTTTT,CAWNRRGEVTGELFF
14,TRBJ2-6,TRBV30,.,.,TGTGCCTGGAGTGTCCTGACTGGGGCTAACGTCCTGACTTTC,CAWSVLTGANVLTF
14,TRBJ2-3,TRBV29-1,.,.,TGCAGCGTTGGATTAGGGGTTGGCACAGATACGCAGTATTTT,CSVGLGVGTDTQYF
14,TRBJ1-2,TRBV29-1,.,.,TGCAGCGTTGTGGGGGCCCGGGAGGACTATGGCTACACCTTC,CSVVGAREDYGYTF
13,TRBJ1-6,TRBV7-9,few,.,TGTGCCAGCAGCTTACGGGAATTCTCACCCCTCCACTTT,CASSLREFSPLHF
14,TRBJ1-6,TRBV30,.,.,TGTGCCTGGAGTGTACTAGCGAATAATTCACCCCTCCACTTT,CAWSVLANNSPLHF
13,TRBJ2-7,TRBV6-5,once,.,TGTGCCAGCAGTCGGACAGAGTCCTACGAGCAGTACTTC,CASSRTESYEQYF
15,TRBJ2-7,TRBV6-5,few,.,TGTGCCAGCAGTTATTCCACAGGCAACTCCTACGAGCAGTACTTC,CASSYSTGNSYEQYF
15,TRBJ2-1,TRBV4-1,.,.,TGCGCCAGCAGCCAAGAACGGCAGGGATGGGGTGAGCAGTTCTTC,CASSQERQGWGEQFF
15,TRBJ1-4,TRBV7-8,few,.,TGTGCCAGCAGCTTAGATAGTTGGGGCGAGGGGGAACTGTTTTTT,CASSLDSWGEGELFF
15,TRBJ1-2,TRBV4-3,.,.,TGCGCCAGCAGCCAAGGATACGGGTCGTCCAGTGGCTACACCTTC,CASSQGYGSSSGYTF
16,TRBJ2-3,TRBV21-1,.,.,TGTGCCAGCAGCCGTCGGCTCCGGGGTGGCACAGATACGCAGTATTTT,CASSRRLRGGTDTQYF